What follows are 14 T cell receptor beta chains derived from one specimen sequenced in a study of OX40 agonist ivuxolimab in advanced cancers. The repertoire was sequenced with immunoSEQ multiplex PCR; TCRdb's copy has only in-frame clones and lacks some. The table shows about 94,000 clones, with nearly 90% occurring only once. Sequencing was performed on CD4+ or CD8+ T cells sorted from blood, taken in a trial of the OX40 agonist ivuxolimab. The origin of the receptors is an adult with an advanced solid tumor such as melanoma, head and neck, liver or kidney cancer.

The chain couples TRBV7-3 to TRBJ2-1, with 7 bases that match TRBD2. Germline CDR1 is SGHTA and CDR2 is FQGTGA. J was trimmed by 4 bases and V by 5 bases; bases with no gene match: 11. This CDR3 region has 16 residues. The CDR3 spells CASSRPGGSAYNEQFF. Written as DNA, the CDR3 is TGTGCCAGCAGCCGGCCGGGGGGTTCGGCGTACAATGAGCAGTTCTTC.

The chain carries TRBV5-1 and TRBJ1-1; 9 bases match TRBD1. The V gene end was trimmed by 4 bases and the J gene end by 4 bases; junction bases not matched to a gene: 8. The CDR3 sequence is 15 residues long. Germline values: CDR1 SGHRS, CDR2 YFSETQ. CDR3 sequence: CASSSGQGRSTEAFF. CDR3 bases: TGCGCCAGCAGCAGCGGACAGGGGAGAAGCACTGAAGCTTTCTTT.

Written as DNA, the CDR3 is TGTGCTAGTGCCCCCACTGGGGCGGGGTCCTGGAATCAGCCCCAGCATTTT. Translated: CASAPTGAGSWNQPQHF. The rearrangement joins TRBV12-5 to TRBJ1-5, with D possibly matching TRBD1 (5 bases). The germline CDR1 and CDR2 sequences are LGHNT and FRNRAP. CDR3 length equals 17 residues. The V and J ends lost 7 bases and 4 bases respectively, with 23 bases between them.

This chain links TRBV9 with TRBJ2-3; D not certain. The CDR3 contains 14 residues. The V end was cut by 0 bases, the J end by 2 bases, with 7 bases between. The germline V gene has CDR1 SGDLS and CDR2 YYNGEE. CDR3 residues: CASSVGSHTDTQYF. The DNA for the CDR3 is TGTGCCAGCAGCGTAGGGTCCCACACAGATACGCAGTATTTT.

This clone appeared a single time. The chain recombines TRBV21-1 with TRBJ1-6; the D segment call TRBD1 is taken from the table without a DNA check. TRBV21-1 is a known pseudogene. The CDR3 runs to 18 residues. The CDR3 loop is CASSKELGNSAYNSPLHF. For the CDR3, the DNA is TGTGCCAGCAGCAAAGAATTGGGTAACAGTGCTTACAATTCACCCCTCCACTTT.

The DNA of the CDR3 is TGTGCCACCATGGACAGGACGAACACCGGGGAGCTGTTTTTT. It specifies CATMDRTNTGELFF. This chain links TRBV19 with TRBJ2-2, with TRBD1 identical over 7 bases. Trimming removed 10 bases from V and 0 bases from J; junction bases left unmatched: 5. This CDR3 contains 14 residues. Germline values: CDR1 LNHDA, CDR2 SQIVND (reference sequence). Full variable domain (remainder filled in from reference TRBV19 and TRBJ2-2): DGGITQSPKYLFRKEGQNVTLSCEQNLNHDAMYWYRQDPGQGLRLIYYSQIVNDFQKGDIAEGYSVSREKKESFPLTVTSAQKNPTAFYLCATMDRTNTGELFFGEGSRLTVL.

The V and J genes are TRBV10-2 and TRBJ2-3, with 8 bases fitting TRBD2. CDR1 and CDR2 from the germline V gene are WSHSY and SAAADI. V shed 7 bases, J shed 4 bases, and the junction held 10 bases outside the gene matches. This CDR3 spans 15 amino acids. The DNA for the CDR3 is TGCGCCAGCACCAGGAGCGGGGGAGGCGCAGATACGCAGTATTTT. As protein: CASTRSGGGADTQYF.

The rearrangement links TRBV7-7 to TRBJ2-5; 8 bases align to TRBD1. Trimming removed 5 bases from V and 0 bases from J; junction bases left unmatched: 8. Germline CDR1 reads SSHAT; CDR2 reads FNYEAQ (reference sequence). CDR3 length: 16 residues. The CDR3 DNA reads TGTGCCAGCAGCCCTGGGACAGGAAGCTACCAAGAGACCCAGTACTTC. Translation: CASSPGTGSYQETQYF. Variable domain in full (rest from reference TRBV7-7 and TRBJ2-5): GAGVSQSPRYKVTKRGQDVTLRCDPISSHATLYWYQQALGQGPEFLTYFNYEAQPDKSGLPSDRFSAERPEGSISTLTIQRTEQRDSAMYRCASSPGTGSYQETQYFGPGTRLLVL.

This sequence joins TRBV6-5 and TRBJ1-4; TRBD1 might be the D (5 bases). V dropped 8 bases and J dropped 8 bases, with 15 bases sitting between them. From germline, CDR1 is MNHEY and CDR2 SVGAGI. This CDR3 contains 13 residues. The CDR3 reads CASGASGGEKLFF. For the CDR3, the DNA is TGTGCCAGCGGAGCCTCCGGGGGGGAAAAACTGTTTTTT.

This chain connects TRBV29-1 to TRBJ2-7, with TRBD1 matching 10 bases. V was clipped by 7 bases and J by 6 bases; unmatched bases: 6. The CDR3 extends over 12 amino acids. CDR1 and CDR2 from the germline V gene are SQVTM and ANQGSEA. The CDR3 region is CSGRTGGGEQYF. Written as DNA, the CDR3 is TGCAGCGGAAGGACAGGGGGAGGCGAGCAGTACTTC.

This clone was observed a few times. The V and J genes are TRBV7-9 and TRBJ2-7; the match to TRBD1 covers 8 bases. Germline V gene sequence: CDR1 SEHNR, CDR2 FQNEAQ (reference sequence). The CDR3 covers 16 residues. V trimming: 3 bases; J trimming: 9 bases; junction bases outside the gene matches: 16. The CDR3 reads CASSFQGQDRDNVQYF. CDR3 sequence (DNA): TGTGCCAGCAGCTTCCAGGGCCAGGACAGGGATAATGTGCAGTACTTC.

V gene TRBV9 combines with J gene TRBJ2-7, with 7 bases that match TRBD1. Trimming took 4 bases from V and 6 from J; bases not matched to a gene: 4. The CDR3 covers 12 residues. The V gene's germline CDR1 is SGDLS and CDR2 YYNGEE. For the CDR3, the DNA is TGTGCCAGCAGCAGCCGACAGGGCGAGCAGTACTTC. Encoded protein: CASSSRQGEQYF.

In this sample, this clone turned up once. J is TRBJ2-7 and V is TRBV6-5; unclear D gene. Germline lookup yields CDR1 MNHEY and CDR2 SVGAGI. V gave up 7 bases and J gave up 3 bases, with 10 bases separating them. CDR3 size: 12 residues. CDR3 sequence (DNA): TGTGCCAGCATCTCCGCCTTCTACGAGCAGTACTTC. Translation gives CASISAFYEQYF.

The V call is TRBV19, the J call TRBJ2-1, with D possibly matching TRBD1 (5 bases). This CDR3 spans 14 amino acids. Germline CDR1 reads LNHDA; CDR2 reads SQIVND (reference sequence). V lost 7 bases and J lost 1, with 11 bases in between. DNA of the CDR3: TGTGCCAGTAAGAAGGGGCCGTCCTACAATGAGCAGTTCTTC. This sequence encodes CASKKGPSYNEQFF.